This passage covers 23 T cell receptor beta chains from one sample sequenced in a study of blood T cell repertoires in COVID-19. Clones were read by immunoSEQ multiplex PCR, and TCRdb kept only the in-frame ones, dropping some. Of about 410,000 clones in the sample, about 89% were seen once. Material for sequencing was peripheral blood. All receptors come from a woman aged 40-49 years with COVID-19, enrolled during active disease.

In its sample, this clone was seen a few times. The genes are TRBV5-1 and TRBJ1-2; possible D gene TRBD1, 6 bases. V was pared by 2 bases and J by 6 bases, with 14 bases between. This CDR3 comprises 14 residues. Germline CDR1 SGHRS, CDR2 YFSETQ. Here the CDR3 reads CASSLQGESDGYTF. The CDR3 coding sequence is TGCGCCAGCAGCTTACAGGGAGAAAGCGATGGCTACACCTTC.

The chain employs TRBV6-5 and TRBJ1-2; 8 bases agree with TRBD1. This CDR3 is built from 13 residues. Germline V gene data show CDR1 as MNHEY and CDR2 as SVGAGI. With 8 bases clipped from V and 8 bases from J, the junction kept 10 bases outside the gene matches. In DNA, the CDR3 is TGTGCCAGCTGGGTGACAGGGGAAGGAGGCTACACCTTC. Encoded protein: CASWVTGEGGYTF.

The chain carries TRBV6-5 and TRBJ1-5, with TRBD1 identical over 9 bases. From germline, CDR1 is MNHEY and CDR2 SVGAGI. V was clipped by 6 bases and J by 7 bases; unmatched bases: 4. The CDR3 has 13 amino acids. This CDR3 reads CASRPGQGQPQHF. CDR3 nucleotide sequence: TGTGCCAGCAGGCCGGGACAGGGACAGCCCCAGCATTTT.

The DNA for the CDR3 is TGTGCCAGTACCCCCGGGGTTCATCAGCCCCAGCATTTT. This encodes CASTPGVHQPQHF. The V and J genes are TRBV19 and TRBJ1-5; D remains ambiguous. With 7 bases removed from V and 5 bases from J, the gap between germline ends came to 12 bases. The germline CDR1 and CDR2 sequences are LNHDA and SQIVND (reference sequence). The CDR3 is made up of 13 amino acids.

CDR3: CASSSRQGYQPQHF. The CDR3 DNA sequence: TGTGCCAGCAGCTCCCGACAGGGATATCAGCCCCAGCATTTT. J is TRBJ1-5 and V is TRBV5-6, with 7 bases fitting TRBD1. The CDR3 is 14 amino acids. The V and J ends lost 3 bases and 5 bases, in that order; junction bases with no gene match: 5. Germline lookup yields CDR1 SGHDT and CDR2 YYEEEE.

The chain recombines TRBV7-9 with TRBJ1-3, with D possibly being TRBD1 (5 bases). The CDR3 totals 16 residues. Germline CDR1 is SEHNR and CDR2 is FQNEAQ (reference sequence). The ends were cut back, 4 bases at V and 4 bases at J, with 17 bases in the middle. For the CDR3, the DNA is TGTGCCAGCAGCTGGGCACCGCAGGGTTTCGGAAACACCATATATTTT. It is translated as CASSWAPQGFGNTIYF.

The chain has TRBV27 and TRBJ2-3; TRBD1 aligns across 7 bases. The CDR3 covers 14 residues. J was trimmed by 6 bases and V by 2 bases; bases with no gene match: 5. From germline, CDR1 is MNHEY and CDR2 SMNVEV (reference sequence). The CDR3 DNA reads TGTGCCAGCAGTTTAGAACAGGGGCTGGATACGCAGTATTTT. Translated, it gives CASSLEQGLDTQYF.

The chain has TRBV7-3 and TRBJ1-2, with a tentative D call TRBD1 (5 bases). Trimming pared 6 bases from V and 8 bases from J, leaving 13 bases between. Germline V gene sequence: CDR1 SGHTA, CDR2 FQGTGA. CDR3 length: 12 amino acids. The CDR3 DNA reads as TGTGCCAGCAGTAAAGGGGTTGGCGGCTACACCTTC. This gives the protein CASSKGVGGYTF.

The V and J genes are TRBV7-9 and TRBJ2-5; D uncertain. This CDR3 has 15 amino acids. Germline values: CDR1 SEHNR, CDR2 FQNEAQ (reference sequence). The germline V and J ends were trimmed by 4 bases and 2 bases, with 14 bases remaining between them. The CDR3: CASSWLVNQQETQYF. The CDR3, as DNA: TGTGCCAGCAGCTGGCTGGTCAACCAACAAGAGACCCAGTACTTC. The full variable domain, in which reference TRBV7-9 and TRBJ2-5 provide the parts outside the CDR3, is DTGVSQNPRHKITKRGQNVTFRCDPISEHNRLYWYRQTLGQGPEFLTYFQNEAQLEKSRLLSDRFSAERPKGSFSTLEIQRTEQGDSAMYLCASSWLVNQQETQYFGPGTRLLVL.

The rearrangement uses TRBV5-4 and TRBJ2-7, with 8 bases lining up with TRBD1. The CDR3 totals 16 residues. With V trimmed by 4 bases and J by 0 bases, 9 bases remained unmatched. Germline V gene sequence: CDR1 SGHNT, CDR2 YYREEE (reference sequence). The CDR3 sequence: CASSLGQAVSSYEQYF. The CDR3 DNA follows: TGTGCCAGCAGCCTGGGACAGGCTGTCTCCTCCTACGAGCAGTACTTC.

This clone was counted between two and nine times. The V and J genes are TRBV19 and TRBJ2-7, with D possibly matching TRBD2 (5 bases). Germline lookup yields CDR1 LNHDA and CDR2 SQIVND (reference sequence). This CDR3 has 14 residues. V was clipped by 4 bases and J by 4 bases, with 14 bases between them. The CDR3 DNA follows: TGTGCCAGTAGTACCACCCCGACTACGTACGAGCAGTACTTC. As protein: CASSTTPTTYEQYF. The full variable domain, with the rest looked up from reference TRBV19 and TRBJ2-7, is DGGITQSPKYLFRKEGQNVTLSCEQNLNHDAMYWYRQDPGQGLRLIYYSQIVNDFQKGDIAEGYSVSREKKESFPLTVTSAQKNPTAFYLCASSTTPTTYEQYFGPGTRLTVT.

The chain joins TRBV7-2 to TRBJ2-1, with 8 bases fitting TRBD1. Trimming at V came to 6 bases and at J to 6 bases, leaving 4 bases not matched to a gene. Germline values: CDR1 SGHTA, CDR2 FQGNSA. CDR3 length: 13 residues. CDR3 DNA: TGTGCCAGCAGGATACAGGGGGGCAATGAGCAGTTCTTC. Translating gives CASRIQGGNEQFF.

The V gene is TRBV6-5, the J gene TRBJ1-1; TRBD1 aligns across 8 bases. Germline V lookup: CDR1 MNHEY, CDR2 SVGAGI. This CDR3 is built from 15 residues. Trimming at V came to 6 bases and at J to 1 base, leaving 7 bases not matched to a gene. CDR3 bases: TGTGCCAGCAGCTCCGGGACAGGCCGGAACACTGAAGCTTTCTTT. Translated, it gives CASSSGTGRNTEAFF.

This chain uses TRBV28 with TRBJ1-5; no clear D. Germline CDR1 reads MDHEN; CDR2 reads SYDVKM. The CDR3 spans 14 residues. The V and J ends lost 2 bases and 4 bases respectively, with 9 bases between them. The CDR3 nucleotides are TGTGCCAGCAGTTTACGGCAGACTAATCAGCCCCAGCATTTT. Encoded protein: CASSLRQTNQPQHF.

The chain carries TRBV9 and TRBJ1-2; 9 nucleotides align to TRBD1. V was clipped by 2 bases and J by 4 bases; unmatched bases: 6. The CDR3 has 15 residues. From germline, CDR1 is SGDLS and CDR2 YYNGEE. The CDR3, as DNA: TGTGCCAGCAGCGTCGGACAGGGGTCGGGCTATGGCTACACCTTC. It yields the protein CASSVGQGSGYGYTF.

The chain employs TRBV6-1 and TRBJ2-3, with D hard to call. CDR1 MNHNS and CDR2 SASEGT come from the germline V gene. The CDR3 sequence is 15 residues long. Trimming left V 2 bases short and J 2 bases short, with 11 bases between. CDR3 protein: CASSERIVATDTQYF. CDR3 DNA sequence: TGTGCCAGCAGTGAAAGGATCGTAGCCACAGATACGCAGTATTTT.

The rearrangement uses TRBV6-6 and TRBJ1-1; 7 bases line up with TRBD1. Germline CDR1 MNHNY, CDR2 SVGAGI (reference sequence). V trimming: 2 bases; J trimming: 1 base; junction bases outside the gene matches: 7. The CDR3 sequence is 16 residues long. CDR3: CASSYLAGTANTEAFF. In DNA form, the CDR3 reads TGTGCCAGCAGTTACCTTGCCGGGACAGCGAACACTGAAGCTTTCTTT.

V gene TRBV19 combines with J gene TRBJ1-1, with 8 bases lining up with TRBD1. CDR3 length: 13 residues. Trimming took 6 bases from V and 0 from J; bases not matched to a gene: 0. From germline, CDR1 is LNHDA and CDR2 SQIVND (reference sequence). CDR3 loop: CASRDRVNTEAFF. The CDR3 bases are TGTGCCAGTAGGGACAGGGTGAACACTGAAGCTTTCTTT.

V is TRBV7-2 and J is TRBJ2-5; TRBD2 might be the D (6 bases). There are 12 residues in the CDR3. Germline V gene sequence: CDR1 SGHTA, CDR2 FQGNSA. Trimming took 5 bases from V and 5 from J, leaving 9 bases between them. The CDR3 loop reads CASSQSGETQYF. Here the CDR3 DNA reads TGTGCCAGCAGCCAGAGCGGGGAGACCCAGTACTTC.

This chain links TRBV28 with TRBJ1-3, with D perhaps matching TRBD1 (6 bases). Trimming cost V 4 bases and J 0 bases, with 13 bases left between them. This CDR3 has 16 residues. Germline CDR1 MDHEN, CDR2 SYDVKM. The CDR3 reads CASSSWTASSGNTIYF. CDR3 DNA sequence: TGTGCCAGCAGTTCATGGACAGCGAGCTCTGGAAACACCATATATTTT. The variable domain in full, completed from reference TRBV28 and TRBJ1-3, reads DVKVTQSSRYLVKRTGEKVFLECVQDMDHENMFWYRQDPGLGLRLIYFSYDVKMKEKGDIPEGYSVSREKKERFSLILESASTNQTSMYLCASSSWTASSGNTIYFGEGSWLTVV.

V gene TRBV27 combines with J gene TRBJ1-6; D unresolved. This CDR3 contains 12 residues. Trimming left V 6 bases short and J 11 bases short, with 11 bases between. Looked up from germline, CDR1 is MNHEY and CDR2 is SMNVEV (reference sequence). CDR3 protein: CASSLGGAPLHF. The CDR3 region has the DNA TGTGCCAGCAGCCTCGGAGGAGCACCCCTCCACTTT.

This clone was seen many times. The chain recombines TRBV4-3 with TRBJ1-2; possibly TRBD1 for D (5 bases). The CDR3 totals 14 residues. V dropped 6 bases and J dropped 2 bases, with 13 bases sitting between them. CDR1 and CDR2 from the germline V gene are LGHNA and YSLEER. In DNA form, the CDR3 reads TGCGCCAGCAGTCCAAGGTGGGGCAACTATGGCTACACCTTC. It translates to CASSPRWGNYGYTF.

This clone was found once. The chain links TRBV11-2 to TRBJ2-2; 7 bases fit TRBD1. The germline gives CDR1 SGHAT, CDR2 FQNNGV. V lost 7 bases, J lost 2 bases, and 7 bases stayed unmatched. This CDR3 contains 15 residues. The CDR3 loop reads CASTLTGSNTGELFF. CDR3 DNA sequence: TGTGCCAGCACCCTGACAGGGAGTAACACCGGGGAGCTGTTTTTT.